The 14 T cell receptor beta chains listed next were all sequenced from one sample in a study of T-cell reconstitution after alpha-beta-depleted transplantation in children. During its preparation, the TCRbeta library received unique molecular identifiers. A single record per CDR3 protein comes from TCRdb applying MiXCR to the PCR reads. The sample has around 600,000 distinct CDR3 sequences, about 10% seen once. Here the sequenced sample was PBMCs from the stem cell graft donor, taken from the stem cell graft. These receptors all come from a human donor who donated a stem cell graft to a child with acute myeloid leukemia.

The rearrangement links TRBV7-2 to TRBJ2-2, with a tentative D call TRBD2 (6 bases). The CDR3 runs 14 residues. The germline gives CDR1 SGHTA, CDR2 FQGNSA. V lost 3 bases, J lost 7 bases, and 12 bases lay in between. This CDR3 reads CASSLKRAVGELFF. The CDR3 coding sequence is TGTGCCAGCAGCTTGAAGCGGGCGGTCGGGGAGCTGTTTTTT. Filled out from reference TRBV7-2 and TRBJ2-2, the complete variable domain reads GAGVSQSPSNKVTEKGKDVELRCDPISGHTALYWYRQSLGQGLEFLIYFQGNSAPDKSGLPSDRFSAERTGGSVSTLTIQRTQQEDSAVYLCASSLKRAVGELFFGEGSRLTVL.

The V and J genes are TRBV5-1 and TRBJ2-7, with TRBD1 matching over 12 bases. The V segment lost 0 bases and the J segment 2 bases; nucleotides outside the gene matches: 3. This CDR3 contains 16 residues. CDR1 is SGHRS and CDR2 is YFSETQ in the germline V gene. The CDR3 spells CASSLAWDRGPYEQYF. CDR3 coding DNA: TGCGCCAGCAGCTTGGCCTGGGACAGGGGGCCCTACGAGCAGTACTTC.

CDR3 in DNA: TGCGCCAGCAGCCATTATACCGGGACTAGTTTTAGCACAGATACGCAGTATTTT. Translating gives CASSHYTGTSFSTDTQYF. J is TRBJ2-3 and V is TRBV4-3; 8 positions agree with TRBD2. Germline V CDR1 and CDR2: LGHNA, YSLEER. V was clipped by 3 bases and J by 0 bases; unmatched bases: 11. This CDR3 is 18 amino acids long.

The rearrangement joins TRBV6-5 to TRBJ1-4; no definite D call. Trimming cost V 4 bases and J 0 bases, with 6 bases left between them. CDR1 MNHEY and CDR2 SVGAGI come from the germline V gene. This CDR3 region has 14 residues. The DNA of the CDR3 is TGTGCCAGCAGTTGGACCCCAACTAATGAAAAACTGTTTTTT. Translating gives CASSWTPTNEKLFF.

The rearrangement uses TRBV29-1 and TRBJ1-1; D perhaps matches TRBD1 (6 bases). Trimming stripped 0 bases from V and 0 bases from J, with 14 bases between. CDR3 length: 16 amino acids. Looked up from germline, CDR1 is SQVTM and CDR2 is ANQGSEA. The CDR3 nucleotides read TGCAGCGTTGAAGATCTGGGGGCTGGGGTGAACACTGAAGCTTTCTTT. Its protein is CSVEDLGAGVNTEAFF.

This clonotype was seen more than once but under ten times. The rearrangement uses TRBV7-2 and TRBJ2-2; TRBD1 agrees at 7 bases. The CDR3 has 17 residues. Unmatched junction bases numbered 7, after V lost 3 bases and J lost 0 bases. Germline V gene data show CDR1 as SGHTA and CDR2 as FQGNSA. This CDR3 is CASSLRQGGANTGELFF. The CDR3 region has the DNA TGTGCCAGCAGCTTGAGACAGGGCGGTGCGAACACCGGGGAGCTGTTTTTT.

The rearrangement links TRBV24-1 to TRBJ1-5, with D tentatively TRBD1 (6 bases). Germline V gene sequence: CDR1 KGHDR, CDR2 SFDVKD. CDR3 size: 16 residues. Deletions cut 3 bases from V and 3 bases from J, with 14 bases between. CDR3 bases: TGTGCCACCAGTGATGGCCCCAGGGGCGCCAATCAGCCCCAGCATTTT. Translated, it gives CATSDGPRGANQPQHF.

This clonotype was counted only a few times. The CDR3 DNA reads TGCGCCAGCAGCTTCCCGGGACAAAGCACAGATACGCAGTATTTT. Its protein product is CASSFPGQSTDTQYF. The chain has TRBV5-1 and TRBJ2-3, with D perhaps matching TRBD1 (6 bases). The CDR3 is 15 amino acids. Per germline, CDR1 SGHRS and CDR2 YFSETQ. Trimming removed 2 bases at V and 0 bases at J, with 10 bases between.

This clonotype was counted at least ten times. This chain connects TRBV6-4 to TRBJ1-2; perhaps TRBD1 as D (5 bases). The CDR3 has 11 residues. CDR1 and CDR2 from the germline V gene are MRHNA and SNTAGT. V was trimmed by 4 bases and J by 5 bases, leaving 5 bases between them. In nucleotides, the CDR3 is TGTGCCAGCAGTGCAGGGTATGGCTACACCTTC. This codes for CASSAGYGYTF.

This clonotype came up a few times. One end of the junction does not line up with germline, which may come from a read error. J is TRBJ2-7 and V is TRBV4-2; either TRBD1 or TRBD2 may fit D (5 bases each). The CDR3 runs to 14 residues. CDR1 is LGHNA, CDR2 YNFKEQ, per germline. The CDR3 nucleotides are TGTGCCACCAGCCTCCGGGACGGGTCCTACGAGCAGTACTTC. It specifies CATSLRDGSYEQYF.

Only a few counts were recorded for this clonotype. The gene calls are TRBV7-9 and TRBJ1-2; 9 bases line up with TRBD1. The CDR3 spans 15 residues. The germline V gene has CDR1 SEHNR and CDR2 FQNEAQ (reference sequence). V was clipped by 7 bases and J by 8 bases; unmatched bases: 14. This CDR3 reads CASTYSTGTGNGYTF. DNA of the CDR3: TGTGCCAGCACCTATTCAACCGGGACAGGGAACGGCTACACCTTC.

Many counts were recorded for this clonotype. The V and J genes are TRBV6-2 or TRBV6-3 and TRBJ2-3; 14 nucleotides agree with TRBD2. V shed 2 bases and J 3 bases; nucleotides not matched to a gene: 1. The CDR3 is 16 residues long. In germline, CDR1 is MNHEY, CDR2 SVGEGT. CDR3 DNA sequence: TGTGCCAGCAGTTACGGACTAGCGGGAGGAACAGATACGCAGTATTTT. It translates to CASSYGLAGGTDTQYF.

This chain links TRBV7-6 with TRBJ2-6; 7 bases agree with TRBD1. V lost 5 bases, J lost 8 bases, and 12 bases stayed unmatched. Germline V gene data show CDR1 as SGHVS and CDR2 as FNYEAQ. The CDR3 totals 16 residues. CDR3 nucleotides: TGTGCCAGCAGCCGAAACCGGGACAGAGGGACCAACGTCCTGACTTTC. It is translated as CASSRNRDRGTNVLTF. Together with reference TRBV7-6 and TRBJ2-6, the CDR3 gives the full variable domain: GAGVSQSPRYKVTKRGQDVALRCDPISGHVSLYWYRQALGQGPEFLTYFNYEAQQDKSGLPNDRFSAERPEGSISTLTIQRTEQRDSAMYRCASSRNRDRGTNVLTFGAGSRLTVL.

The rearrangement joins TRBV18 to TRBJ2-3, with no clear D. The CDR3 is 14 residues long. V lost 3 bases to trimming and J lost 5 bases, with 12 bases between them. Germline V lookup: CDR1 KGHSH, CDR2 LQKENI. CDR3 bases: TGTGCCAGCTCACCCCAACGGGCGGTAGATACGCAGTATTTT. As protein: CASSPQRAVDTQYF.